The T cell receptor (beta chain) described here comes from a study of shared clonotypes between healthy human individuals. Study background: Per-donor plates numbered three CD4 naive, three CD4 memory, two CD8 naive and one CD8 memory. Overall study results and limits: Generally, naive subsets (rather than memory subsets) showed larger estimated richness. Sharing across several donors was seen in 4.5% to 5.5% of naive CD4 clonotypes.

Concerning this clone: Its antigen is unknown.

Sequencing was at deep level. Profiling relied on immunoSEQ multiplex PCR, and the TCRdb table lists in-frame clones only, not all of them. The sample shows millions of clones, around nine tenths of them seen only once. Sequencing was done on a sample of naive CD4+ T cells sorted from blood. Subset reported: CD45RA+ positively selected. The clonotype originates from a man between 18 and 29 years old in good health.

In nucleotides, the CDR3 is TGTGCCAGCGCGCGGGGCGGAAATGAGCAGTTCTTC. Protein: CASARGGNEQFF. The chain carries TRBV27 and TRBJ2-1; D is perhaps TRBD2 (6 bases). V was shortened by 8 bases and J by 7 bases, with 12 bases between the two germline ends. Germline-derived CDR1 and CDR2 are MNHEY and SMNVEV (reference sequence). This CDR3 has 12 residues.